These T cell receptor beta chains were read from a single sample in a study of shared clonotypes between healthy human individuals. The repertoire was sequenced with immunoSEQ multiplex PCR; TCRdb's copy has only in-frame clones and lacks some. The top ten hold about 0.39% of the sample, which has about 2.3 million clones, 85% to 95% seen once. Sequencing was performed on naive CD4+ T cells from PBMCs. The origin of the receptors is a man in his late teens or twenties in good health. Some clones in this sample may be carry-over from other donors' samples. Both conserved end residues are part of each CDR3. The D gene is left open where the match is weak. The size field is filled for only some rows; it gives once, few, many or a size class.

J gene,D gene,clone size,V gene,CDR3 DNA,CDR3 protein
TRBJ2-1,TRBD2,.,TRBV6-1,TGTGCCAGCAGTGATTCCGGGACTAGACTCTACAATGAGCAGTTCTTC,CASSDSGTRLYNEQFF
TRBJ2-2,.,.,TRBV4-3,TGCGCCAGCAGCCAAGATGCTAGAATCATCCGGGAGCTGTTTTTT,CASSQDARIIRELFF
TRBJ2-1,.,.,TRBV28,TGTGCCAGCGGGACCGTGGGAGTAGGGGGGAATGAGCAGTTCTTC,CASGTVGVGGNEQFF
TRBJ1-4,TRBD1,.,TRBV28,TGTGCCAGCAGTCCGGGACAGGATAATGAAAAACTGTTTTTT,CASSPGQDNEKLFF
TRBJ1-2,.,.,TRBV11-2,TGTGCCAGCAGCTTAGCCCCGGACAGAGGGAACTATGGCTACACCTTC,CASSLAPDRGNYGYTF
TRBJ1-1,.,.,TRBV7-8,TGTGCCAGCAGCTTAGTCGGAGGGAACACTGAAGCTTTCTTT,CASSLVGGNTEAFF
TRBJ2-2,.,.,TRBV7-6,TGTGCCAGCAGCTTATATCTGGTGGGACTCAACACCGGGGAGCTGTTTTTT,CASSLYLVGLNTGELFF
TRBJ1-5,TRBD1,.,TRBV19,TGTGCCAGTACCCGGCCGGGCGGACAGGGAGGCAATCAGCCCCAGCATTTT,CASTRPGGQGGNQPQHF
TRBJ2-5,TRBD1,.,TRBV7-7,TGTGCCAGCAGCTTGGAGGACAGGGGGGTGGAGACCCAGTACTTC,CASSLEDRGVETQYF
TRBJ2-7,TRBD1,.,TRBV7-2,TGTGCCAGCAGCTCACAGGGGAGCGAGCAGTACTTC,CASSSQGSEQYF
TRBJ2-2,.,.,TRBV6-6,TGTGCCAGCAGATCGGGACTTTCCACCGGGGAGCTGTTTTTT,CASRSGLSTGELFF
TRBJ1-2,TRBD1,.,TRBV6-6,TGTGCCAGCAGCCCAACAGGGGGCCTCGGTGGCTACACCTTC,CASSPTGGLGGYTF
TRBJ2-6,.,.,TRBV5-6,TGTGCCAGCAGCCCTAGTACCGGGGCCAACGTCCTGACTTTC,CASSPSTGANVLTF
TRBJ2-2,.,.,TRBV5-1,TGCGCCAGCAGCTTGTACACAGTGAACACCGGGGAGCTGTTTTTT,CASSLYTVNTGELFF
TRBJ1-2,.,.,TRBV28,TGTGCCAGCAGTTTATTTTCCGGGCCCCCCCGCGACGGCTACACCTTC,CASSLFSGPPRDGYTF
TRBJ2-5,.,.,TRBV11-1,TGTGCCAGCAGCTTCGACGCCCAAGAGACCCAGTACTTC,CASSFDAQETQYF
TRBJ1-4,.,.,TRBV19,TGTGCCAGTAGTATGAAGGTCAGGGGAAATGAAAAACTGTTTTTT,CASSMKVRGNEKLFF
TRBJ1-5,.,.,TRBV12-5,TGTGCTAGTGCCGCCGGGGATCAGCCCCAGCATTTT,CASAAGDQPQHF
TRBJ2-3,TRBD2,.,TRBV4-2,TGTGCCAGCAGCCCCCTAGCGGGAGGGCCTCAAGATACGCAGTATTTT,CASSPLAGGPQDTQYF
TRBJ2-7,TRBD1,.,TRBV2,TGTGCCAGCAGGGACCGGACAGGTACCTACGAGCAGTACTTC,CASRDRTGTYEQYF
TRBJ2-3,TRBD2,.,TRBV7-8,TGTGCCAGCAGCCCGGGGGGGACAGATACGCAGTATTTT,CASSPGGTDTQYF
TRBJ1-5,.,.,TRBV15,TGTGCCACCAGCAGGGCCCGGGGCCATCAGCCCCAGCATTTT,CATSRARGHQPQHF
TRBJ2-7,.,.,TRBV4-1,TGCGCCAGCAGCCCTAGACTGGCCTACGAGCAGTACTTC,CASSPRLAYEQYF
TRBJ1-5,.,.,TRBV28,TGTGCCAGCACTCAGACAGGCGTAATTCAGCCCCAGCATTTT,CASTQTGVIQPQHF
TRBJ2-3,.,many,TRBV5-6,TGTGCCAGCAGCTTGAGGTGGAACACAGATACGCAGTATTTT,CASSLRWNTDTQYF
TRBJ2-2,.,.,TRBV5-4,TGTGCCAGCAGCTTGGGGCAGAACCCGAACACCGGGGAGCTGTTTTTT,CASSLGQNPNTGELFF
TRBJ1-1,.,.,TRBV14,TGTGCCAGCAGCCAAGATCGAGGGACTGAAGCTTTCTTT,CASSQDRGTEAFF
TRBJ2-2,.,.,TRBV7-2,TGTGCCAGCAGCTTAGTCGGGGGTATCAATGGCGGGGAGCTGTTTTTT,CASSLVGGINGGELFF
TRBJ1-1,.,.,TRBV11-3,TGTGCCAGCAGCGCCGGGGGCACTGAAGCTTTCTTT,CASSAGGTEAFF
TRBJ2-7,.,.,TRBV6-6,TGTGCCAGCGAACAAGAGTGGGACTCCTACGAGCAGTACTTC,CASEQEWDSYEQYF
TRBJ2-1,.,.,TRBV5-1,TGCGCCAGCAGCTCCGACTACAATGAGCAGTTCTTC,CASSSDYNEQFF
TRBJ2-5,TRBD1,.,TRBV5-1,TGCGCCAGCAGCCGGGACAGGGGGCGGGGGCAAGAGACCCAGTACTTC,CASSRDRGRGQETQYF
TRBJ2-1,.,.,TRBV5-1,TGCGCCAGCTTTGAGACGAGCTCCTACAATGAGCAGTTCTTC,CASFETSSYNEQFF
TRBJ2-6,.,.,TRBV5-1,TGCGCCAGCAGCCCCGAGGGTCTCTCTGGGGCCAACGTCCTGACTTTC,CASSPEGLSGANVLTF
TRBJ2-2,.,.,TRBV6-4,TGTGCCAGCAGTGACCCGGGACTTGGGAACGGGGAGCTGTTTTTT,CASSDPGLGNGELFF
TRBJ1-2,TRBD1,few,TRBV11-2,TGTGCCAGCAGCTCTCCCCGGGACAGTAACTATGGCTACACCTTC,CASSSPRDSNYGYTF
TRBJ2-7,TRBD1,.,TRBV29-1,TGCAGCGTTGAAGCCCGACAGGGTACCTACGAGCAGTACTTC,CSVEARQGTYEQYF
TRBJ2-3,.,.,TRBV18,TGTGCCAGCTCACCACGGGGGTCAAATCCGGGAGATACGCAGTATTTT,CASSPRGSNPGDTQYF
TRBJ1-5,.,.,TRBV28,TGTGCCAGCGAAGGGAGCAATCAGCCCCAGCATTTT,CASEGSNQPQHF
TRBJ2-2,TRBD2,.,TRBV7-2,TGTGCCGGCGTTGAGAGAACGGGACTATCAAACACCGGGGAGCTGTTTTTT,CAGVERTGLSNTGELFF
TRBJ2-5,TRBD2,.,TRBV4-1,TGCGCCAGCAGCCAAGGGGTGGCTAGCGGGAGTGAGACCCAGTACTTC,CASSQGVASGSETQYF
TRBJ2-7,.,.,TRBV15,TGTGCCACCAGCAGAGATACCCGAGCCTACGAGCAGTACTTC,CATSRDTRAYEQYF
TRBJ2-3,TRBD2,.,TRBV7-9,TGTGCCAGCAGCCTAGGGGGCGGGAGGGCAGATACGCAGTATTTT,CASSLGGGRADTQYF
TRBJ2-1,TRBD2,.,TRBV28,TGTGCCAGCAGTTTAGAGGCGGGTCTAGCGGGCTTCAATGAGCAGTTCTTC,CASSLEAGLAGFNEQFF
TRBJ1-5,TRBD1,.,TRBV28,TGTGCCAGCAGTCAGGACAGGGGTGGACAGCCCCAGCATTTT,CASSQDRGGQPQHF
TRBJ1-2,.,.,TRBV14,TGTGCCAGCAGCCAAGGCCAGGTCTATGGCTACACCTTC,CASSQGQVYGYTF
TRBJ2-2,TRBD2,.,TRBV5-4,TGTGCCAGCAGCTTGGGACTAGCGGGACGAACAAGCGCCGGGGAGCTGTTTTTT,CASSLGLAGRTSAGELFF
TRBJ2-7,.,.,TRBV5-5,TGTGCCAGCAGCCCATACAGGACCACCTACGAGCAGTACTTC,CASSPYRTTYEQYF
TRBJ2-3,.,.,TRBV5-1,TGCGCCAGCAGCGGGGGGAGAAGCACAGATACGCAGTATTTT,CASSGGRSTDTQYF
TRBJ1-2,.,.,TRBV6-5,TGTGCCAGCAGCTCCGGGTGGCTAAGGACCTATGGCTACACCTTC,CASSSGWLRTYGYTF
TRBJ2-1,.,.,TRBV6-5,TGTGCCAGCAGCCCCCCGGGGCTTCTCGGCAATGAGCAGTTCTTC,CASSPPGLLGNEQFF
TRBJ1-1,.,.,TRBV21-1,TGTGCCAGCAGGCACGACGGGTATCTCAATTACCTGAACACTGAAGCTTTCTTT,CASRHDGYLNYLNTEAFF
TRBJ2-7,.,.,TRBV19,TGTGCCAGCGCCCTAGGGGTCGCTCCTACCTACGAGCAGTACTTC,CASALGVAPTYEQYF
TRBJ1-2,.,once,TRBV4-3,TGCGCCAGCAGCCAGGAGGGAAGGAACTATGGCTACACCTTC,CASSQEGRNYGYTF
TRBJ2-7,.,.,TRBV21-1,TGTGCCAGCAGCAAAGATAGGGGACTCTACGAGCAGTACTTC,CASSKDRGLYEQYF